This T cell receptor (beta chain) originates from a study of blood T cell repertoires in COVID-19. Study as a whole: Researchers got acute and convalescent COVID-19 samples from the United States, Italy and Spain. PBMCs, B-cell-depleted T cells, or T cells provided the cDNA or gDNA that made up the material.

This CDR3 has 12 amino acids. V dropped 3 bases and J dropped 11 bases, with 11 bases sitting between them. Germline CDR1 is MDHEN and CDR2 is SYDVKM. Profiling relied on immunoSEQ multiplex PCR, and the TCRdb table lists in-frame clones only, not all of them. The sample carries about 180,000 clones, just over 85% recorded once. The specimen was PBMCs or T cells enriched from blood (not recorded which). The chain uses TRBV28 and TRBJ1-5; D perhaps matches TRBD1 (5 bases). The receptor was isolated from a woman aged 18-29 years who had recovered from COVID-19. CDR3 coding DNA: TGTGCCAGCAGTTTGGGGCGGTGGGCCCAGCATTTT. Residues: CASSLGRWAQHF.